This T cell receptor (beta chain) derives from a study of blood T cell repertoires in COVID-19. Study background: Acute and convalescent COVID-19 specimens originated in the United States, Italy and Spain.

Authors' methods: By means of reference gene primer amplification, nucleated cell counts were estimated. Sequencing used immunoSEQ multiplex PCR; TCRdb keeps in-frame clones, though not all of them. V and J calls and clone size are as listed in that table; D and trimming were resolved from the DNA. This table holds 300,000 to 400,000 clones, about 90% found once. Seattle's enrolled individuals joined amid active infection and were then monitored longitudinally. Germline lookup yields CDR1 KGHSH and CDR2 LQKENI. Trimming pared 5 bases from V and 4 bases from J, leaving 21 bases between. The CDR3 totals 16 residues.

This chain connects TRBV18 to TRBJ2-7; tentative D call: TRBD2 (7 bases). The clonotype originates from a woman in her sixties or seventies with COVID-19, enrolled during active disease. The sample comprised peripheral blood. Here the CDR3 reads CASSTAGAGGRYEQYF. CDR3 bases: TGTGCCAGCTCAACGGCGGGGGCGGGCGGCCGATACGAGCAGTACTTC. The variable domain in full, completed from reference TRBV18 and TRBJ2-7, reads NAGVMQNPRHLVRRRGQEARLRCSPMKGHSHVYWYRQLPEEGLKFMVYLQKENIIDESGMPKERFSAEFPKEGPSILRIQQVVRGDSAAYFCASSTAGAGGRYEQYFGPGTRLTVT.